The sequence of this T cell receptor beta chain was determined in a study of blood T cell repertoires in COVID-19. Study information: Sample material is recorded as cDNA or gDNA derived from T cells, B-cell-depleted T cells, or PBMCs.

Sequenced by immunoSEQ multiplex PCR; TCRdb stores in-frame clones only, minus some. The sample yields roughly 250,000 clones, 80% to 90% seen once. Germline V gives CDR1 SNHLY, CDR2 FYNNEI. This CDR3 comprises 15 residues. The ends lost 7 bases at V and 4 bases at J; junction bases unmatched: 7. The age range of participants was roughly 18 to 90 years, with residence in about two dozen US areas. Recovered status in Cohort 3 required two negative PCRs, clearance, or symptom resolution. This receptor was identified in a woman aged 25 to 39 who had recovered from COVID-19. The chain joins TRBV2 to TRBJ2-1; 10 bases align to TRBD1. The sample taken for sequencing was PBMCs or T cells enriched from blood (not recorded which). The CDR3 coding sequence is TGTGCCAGCACCAGGACAGGGGGGGGTTACAATGAGCAGTTCTTC. Protein product: CASTRTGGGYNEQFF.